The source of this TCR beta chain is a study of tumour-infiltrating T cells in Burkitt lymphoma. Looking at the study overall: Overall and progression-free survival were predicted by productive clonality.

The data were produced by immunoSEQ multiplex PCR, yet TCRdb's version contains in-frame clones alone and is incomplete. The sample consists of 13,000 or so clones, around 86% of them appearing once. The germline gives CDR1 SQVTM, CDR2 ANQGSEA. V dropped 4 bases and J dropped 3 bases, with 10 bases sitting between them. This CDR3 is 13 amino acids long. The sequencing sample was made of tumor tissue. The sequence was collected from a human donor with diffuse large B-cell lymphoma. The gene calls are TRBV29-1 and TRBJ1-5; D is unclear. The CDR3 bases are TGCAGCGTTGGAGGACTTAACAATCAGCCCCAGCATTTT. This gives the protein CSVGGLNNQPQHF.